This is a list of T cell receptor beta chains from one sample in a study of identical twins. TCRdb redid the calling of the 5' RACE reads with MiXCR, one entry per CDR3 protein. Seen here are about 190,000 distinct CDR3 sequences, more than 15% observed once, and the top ten hold 40% to 45%. This sample was also put to use in a study of T cells expressing NK-cell markers.

Sample: CD8+ T cells sorted from blood. Receptor source: a woman under 30 in good health. The CDR3 runs from the conserved cysteine through the conserved F or W. Fields, in order: D gene, V gene, J gene, clone size, CDR3 protein, CDR3 DNA. D genes are given only for firm matches. The size field is filled for only some rows; it gives once, few, many or a size class.

D: NA; V: TRBV6-2/TRBV6-3; J: TRBJ2-1; size: NA; CDR3: CASSYIPNNEQFF; DNA: TGTGCCAGCAGTTATATACCCAACAATGAGCAGTTCTTC
D: NA; V: TRBV6-1; J: TRBJ2-7; size: few; CDR3: CASSGDMILEQYF; DNA: TGTGCCAGCAGTGGGGACATGATCCTCGAGCAGTACTTC
D: TRBD2; V: TRBV4-3; J: TRBJ2-2; size: NA; CDR3: CASSKGERERDTGELFF; DNA: TGCGCCAGCAGCAAAGGGGAGCGGGAGAGGGACACCGGGGAGCTGTTTTTT
D: TRBD1; V: TRBV14; J: TRBJ2-7; size: NA; CDR3: CASSQDFRGRYEQYF; DNA: TGTGCCAGCAGCCAAGATTTCAGGGGGCGATACGAGCAGTACTTC
D: NA; V: TRBV2; J: TRBJ2-1; size: NA; CDR3: CASVTAGSNEQFF; DNA: TGTGCCAGCGTAACGGCAGGATCCAATGAGCAGTTCTTC
D: TRBD2; V: TRBV9; J: TRBJ2-1; size: NA; CDR3: CASSPRTSGGNNEQFF; DNA: TGTGCCAGCAGTCCGAGGACTAGCGGGGGAAACAATGAGCAGTTCTTC
D: NA; V: TRBV7-2; J: TRBJ2-3; size: many; CDR3: CASSPDRTPYF; DNA: TGTGCCAGCAGCCCCGATAGGACCCCGTATTTT
D: NA; V: TRBV30; J: TRBJ2-1; size: NA; CDR3: CAWSLVSNEQFF; DNA: TGTGCCTGGAGCCTAGTTTCCAATGAGCAGTTCTTC
D: NA; V: TRBV2; J: TRBJ2-3; size: NA; CDR3: CASSETTAGTDTQYF; DNA: TGTGCCAGCAGTGAAACGACCGCCGGCACAGATACGCAGTATTTT
D: NA; V: TRBV12-3/TRBV12-4; J: TRBJ1-1; size: many; CDR3: CASREFVNTEAFF; DNA: TGTGCCAGCAGGGAGTTCGTGAACACTGAAGCTTTCTTT
D: TRBD1; V: TRBV9; J: TRBJ2-7; size: NA; CDR3: CASSVGHLRGNEQYF; DNA: TGTGCCAGCAGCGTGGGACACCTCAGGGGGAACGAGCAGTACTTC
D: TRBD2; V: TRBV20-1; J: TRBJ2-3; size: NA; CDR3: CSARGRLAGLASTDTQYF; DNA: TGCAGTGCTAGAGGCCGGCTAGCGGGCCTAGCTAGCACAGATACGCAGTATTTT
D: NA; V: TRBV27; J: TRBJ1-1; size: few; CDR3: CATRYGPVAEAFF; DNA: TGTGCCACCCGATATGGGCCCGTCGCTGAAGCTTTCTTT
D: NA; V: TRBV18; J: TRBJ2-1; size: few; CDR3: CASSPGQLYNEQFF; DNA: TGTGCCAGCTCACCAGGGCAGCTATACAATGAGCAGTTCTTC
D: NA; V: TRBV7-8; J: TRBJ1-2; size: many; CDR3: CASSLVPTVDYGYTF; DNA: TGTGCCAGCAGCTTAGTACCTACAGTGGACTATGGCTACACCTTC
D: NA; V: TRBV4-1; J: TRBJ2-7; size: NA; CDR3: CASSQVPIAEQYF; DNA: TGCGCCAGCAGCCAAGTTCCCATAGCCGAGCAGTACTTC
D: NA; V: TRBV6-5; J: TRBJ2-7; size: few; CDR3: CASSYSRGGYEQYF; DNA: TGTGCCAGCAGTTACTCAAGGGGAGGCTACGAGCAGTACTTC
D: NA; V: TRBV18; J: TRBJ1-1; size: few; CDR3: CASSPQITEAFF; DNA: TGTGCCAGCTCACCACAGATCACTGAAGCTTTCTTT
D: NA; V: TRBV4-1; J: TRBJ1-1; size: few; CDR3: CASSLRVGTEAFF; DNA: TGCGCCAGCAGCCTACGGGTGGGCACTGAAGCTTTCTTT
D: NA; V: TRBV5-6; J: TRBJ2-7; size: few; CDR3: CASSPTGIDYEQYF; DNA: TGTGCCAGCAGCCCGACCGGGATCGATTACGAGCAGTACTTC
D: TRBD2; V: TRBV11-2; J: TRBJ2-4; size: NA; CDR3: CASSLGAGGPNIQYF; DNA: TGTGCCAGCAGCTTAGGCGCGGGAGGGCCGAACATTCAGTACTTC
D: TRBD2; V: TRBV7-2; J: TRBJ2-5; size: NA; CDR3: CASSAYTGTRKETQYF; DNA: TGTGCCAGCAGCGCTTATACCGGGACTAGAAAAGAGACCCAGTACTTC
D: TRBD1; V: TRBV27; J: TRBJ2-6; size: NA; CDR3: CASSFLGGSSGANVLTF; DNA: TGTGCCAGCAGTTTCCTAGGGGGCTCCTCTGGGGCCAACGTCCTGACTTTC
D: NA; V: TRBV5-6; J: TRBJ2-1; size: few; CDR3: CASSLAAIGEQFF; DNA: TGTGCCAGCAGCTTGGCCGCGATAGGTGAGCAGTTCTTC
D: NA; V: TRBV18; J: TRBJ2-7; size: few; CDR3: CASSPGRGSGNEQYF; DNA: TGTGCCAGCTCACCGGGACGTGGGTCGGGTAACGAGCAGTACTTC
D: TRBD2; V: TRBV7-2; J: TRBJ2-1; size: NA; CDR3: CARGATSGDSYNEQFF; DNA: TGTGCCAGAGGGGCGACTAGCGGGGACTCCTACAATGAGCAGTTCTTC
D: NA; V: TRBV12-3/TRBV12-4; J: TRBJ1-5; size: many; CDR3: CASSLLDREPQHF; DNA: TGTGCCAGCAGTTTGTTAGACAGAGAGCCCCAGCATTTT
D: TRBD1; V: TRBV7-9; J: TRBJ1-2; size: NA; CDR3: CASSSNRGGNYGYTF; DNA: TGTGCCAGCAGCTCGAACAGGGGCGGAAACTATGGCTACACCTTC
D: NA; V: TRBV6-5; J: TRBJ2-1; size: NA; CDR3: CASSYSGEVGDEQFF; DNA: TGTGCCAGCAGTTACTCGGGGGAGGTAGGGGATGAGCAGTTCTTC
D: NA; V: TRBV3-1; J: TRBJ2-1; size: NA; CDR3: CASSQVLLGYNEQFF; DNA: TGTGCCAGCAGCCAAGTTCTACTTGGGTACAATGAGCAGTTCTTC
D: NA; V: TRBV3-1; J: TRBJ2-1; size: NA; CDR3: CASSQDRLASWEQFF; DNA: TGTGCCAGCAGCCAAGACCGGCTAGCAAGTTGGGAGCAGTTCTTC
D: NA; V: TRBV5-1; J: TRBJ1-1; size: NA; CDR3: CASSLDRFYSEAFF; DNA: TGCGCCAGCAGCTTGGACAGATTTTATAGTGAAGCTTTCTTT
D: NA; V: TRBV20-1; J: TRBJ1-2; size: NA; CDR3: CSADEGAISTGAGYTF; DNA: TGCAGTGCGGATGAGGGAGCTATTTCCACGGGGGCTGGCTACACCTTC
D: TRBD1; V: TRBV7-9; J: TRBJ2-1; size: NA; CDR3: CASSGQGKRYNEQFF; DNA: TGTGCCAGCAGCGGACAGGGGAAAAGATACAATGAGCAGTTCTTC
D: NA; V: TRBV20-1; J: TRBJ2-6; size: NA; CDR3: CSVSWANVLTF; DNA: TGCAGTGTCTCTTGGGCCAACGTCCTGACTTTC
D: NA; V: TRBV24-1; J: TRBJ2-1; size: NA; CDR3: CATSDLENEQFF; DNA: TGTGCCACCAGTGATCTGGAAAATGAGCAGTTCTTC
D: TRBD2; V: TRBV10-3; J: TRBJ2-3; size: few; CDR3: CAVRLADLTDTQYF; DNA: TGTGCCGTTAGACTAGCGGACCTCACAGATACGCAGTATTTT
D: NA; V: TRBV20-1; J: TRBJ1-2; size: NA; CDR3: CSAPGDHGYTF; DNA: TGCAGTGCCCCAGGGGATCATGGCTACACCTTC
D: NA; V: TRBV20-1; J: TRBJ2-1; size: few; CDR3: CSARVRAGVNEQFF; DNA: TGCAGTGCTAGAGTCCGGGCAGGGGTGAATGAGCAGTTCTTC
D: NA; V: TRBV13; J: TRBJ2-7; size: NA; CDR3: CASSLGPLEQYF; DNA: TGTGCCAGCAGCTTAGGGCCCCTCGAGCAGTACTTC